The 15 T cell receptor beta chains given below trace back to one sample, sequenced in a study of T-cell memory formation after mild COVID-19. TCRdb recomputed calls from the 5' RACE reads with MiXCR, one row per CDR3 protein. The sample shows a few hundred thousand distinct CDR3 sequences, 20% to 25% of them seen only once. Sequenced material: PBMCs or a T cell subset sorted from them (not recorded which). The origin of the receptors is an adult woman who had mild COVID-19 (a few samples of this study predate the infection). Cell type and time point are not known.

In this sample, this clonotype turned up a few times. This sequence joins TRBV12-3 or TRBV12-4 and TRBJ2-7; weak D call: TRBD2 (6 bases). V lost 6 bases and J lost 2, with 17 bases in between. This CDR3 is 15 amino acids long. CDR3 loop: CASSSAGTAAYEQYF. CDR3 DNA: TGTGCCAGCAGCAGTGCCGGGACTGCGGCCTACGAGCAGTACTTC.

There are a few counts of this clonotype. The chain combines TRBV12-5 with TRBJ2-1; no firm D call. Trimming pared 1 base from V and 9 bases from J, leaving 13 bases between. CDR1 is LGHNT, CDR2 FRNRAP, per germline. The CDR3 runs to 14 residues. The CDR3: CASGLAKGSSEQFF. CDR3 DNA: TGTGCTAGTGGTTTGGCCAAAGGCAGTAGTGAGCAGTTCTTC.

CDR3: CASSRSGVPNYGYTF. The CDR3 nucleotides read TGTGCCAGCAGCCGATCAGGGGTCCCTAACTATGGCTACACCTTC. The chain employs TRBV7-9 and TRBJ1-2, with a tentative D call TRBD1 (6 bases). Trimming removed 5 bases from V and 0 bases from J, with 13 bases in between. The CDR3 has 15 amino acids. Germline V CDR1 and CDR2: SEHNR, FQNEAQ (reference sequence).

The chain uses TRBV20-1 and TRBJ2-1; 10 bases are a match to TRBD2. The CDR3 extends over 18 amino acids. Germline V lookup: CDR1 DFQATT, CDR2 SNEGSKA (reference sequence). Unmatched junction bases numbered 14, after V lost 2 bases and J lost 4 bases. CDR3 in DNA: TGCAGTGCTAGAAATAGGAGGCTAGCGGGAGCGCCGTACAATGAGCAGTTCTTC. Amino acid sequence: CSARNRRLAGAPYNEQFF.

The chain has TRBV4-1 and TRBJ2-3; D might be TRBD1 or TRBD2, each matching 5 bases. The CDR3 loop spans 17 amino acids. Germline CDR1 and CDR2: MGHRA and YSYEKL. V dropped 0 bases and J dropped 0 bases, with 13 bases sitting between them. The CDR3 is CASSQELLGPSTDTQYF. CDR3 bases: TGCGCCAGCAGCCAAGAACTACTGGGACCTAGCACAGATACGCAGTATTTT.

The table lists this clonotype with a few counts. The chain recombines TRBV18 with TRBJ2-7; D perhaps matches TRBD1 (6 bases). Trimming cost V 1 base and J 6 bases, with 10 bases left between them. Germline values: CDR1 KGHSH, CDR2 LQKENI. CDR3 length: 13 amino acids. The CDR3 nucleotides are TGTGCCAGCTCACCACTAACAGGGCTCGAGCAGTACTTC. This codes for CASSPLTGLEQYF.

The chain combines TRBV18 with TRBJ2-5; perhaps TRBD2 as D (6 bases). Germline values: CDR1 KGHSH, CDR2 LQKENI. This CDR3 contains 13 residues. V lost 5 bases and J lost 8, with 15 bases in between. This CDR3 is CASSGTAGRTQYF. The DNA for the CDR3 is TGTGCCAGCTCAGGGACTGCCGGAAGAACCCAGTACTTC.

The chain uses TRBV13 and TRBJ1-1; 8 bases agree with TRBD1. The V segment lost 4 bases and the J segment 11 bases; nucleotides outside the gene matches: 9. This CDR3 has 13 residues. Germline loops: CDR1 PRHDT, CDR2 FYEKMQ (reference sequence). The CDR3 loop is CASSSSRGPRAFF. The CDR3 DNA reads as TGTGCCAGCAGCTCCTCCAGGGGGCCGAGGGCTTTCTTT.

CDR3 sequence reads: CATSDFQDTQYF. CDR3 DNA sequence: TGTGCCACCAGTGATTTTCAGGATACGCAGTATTTT. This chain uses TRBV24-1 with TRBJ2-3; D gene ambiguous. V was clipped by 1 base and J by 6 bases, with 4 bases between them. The CDR3 totals 12 residues. Germline V gene lookup returns CDR1 KGHDR and CDR2 SFDVKD.

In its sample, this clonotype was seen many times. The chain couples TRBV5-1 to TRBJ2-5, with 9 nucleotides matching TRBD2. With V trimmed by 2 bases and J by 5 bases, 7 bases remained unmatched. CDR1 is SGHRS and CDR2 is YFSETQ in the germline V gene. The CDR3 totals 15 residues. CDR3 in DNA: TGCGCCAGCAGCTTCCGGCGGGGGGGCCGGGAGACCCAGTACTTC. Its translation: CASSFRRGGRETQYF. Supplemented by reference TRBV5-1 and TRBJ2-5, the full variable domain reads KAGVTQTPRYLIKTRGQQVTLSCSPISGHRSVSWYQQTPGQGLQFLFEYFSETQRNKGNFPGRFSGRQFSNSRSEMNVSTLELGDSALYLCASSFRRGGRETQYFGPGTRLLVL.

The CDR3 DNA follows: TGTGCCAGCAGCCAAGAAACCCCAGGGGCCGTCCCTACCTACGAGCAGTACTTC. Translated, it gives CASSQETPGAVPTYEQYF. The chain joins TRBV3-2 to TRBJ2-7; the table calls TRBD1, which could not be checked here. TRBV3-2 is a known pseudogene. The length of the CDR3 is 18 residues.

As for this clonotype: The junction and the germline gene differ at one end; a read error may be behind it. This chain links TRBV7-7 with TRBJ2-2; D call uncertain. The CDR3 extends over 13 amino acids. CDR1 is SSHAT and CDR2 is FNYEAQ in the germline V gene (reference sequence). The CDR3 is CASSPQVTGELFF. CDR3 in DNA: TGTGCTAGCAGCCCTCAAGTCACCGGGGAGCTGTTTTTT.

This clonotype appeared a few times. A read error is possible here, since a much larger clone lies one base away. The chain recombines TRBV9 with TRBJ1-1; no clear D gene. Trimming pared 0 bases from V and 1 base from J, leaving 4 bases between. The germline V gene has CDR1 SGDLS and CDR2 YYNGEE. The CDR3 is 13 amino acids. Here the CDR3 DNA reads TGTGCCAGCAGCGTAGACGGGAACACTGAAGCTTTCTTT. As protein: CASSVDGNTEAFF.

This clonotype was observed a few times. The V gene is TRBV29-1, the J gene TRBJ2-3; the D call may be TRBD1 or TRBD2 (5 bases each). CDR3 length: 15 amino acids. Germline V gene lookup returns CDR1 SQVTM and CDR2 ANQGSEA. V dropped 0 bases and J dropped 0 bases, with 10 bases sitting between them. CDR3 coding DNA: TGCAGCGTTGAAGATTCCGGGGCGAGCACAGATACGCAGTATTTT. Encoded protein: CSVEDSGASTDTQYF.

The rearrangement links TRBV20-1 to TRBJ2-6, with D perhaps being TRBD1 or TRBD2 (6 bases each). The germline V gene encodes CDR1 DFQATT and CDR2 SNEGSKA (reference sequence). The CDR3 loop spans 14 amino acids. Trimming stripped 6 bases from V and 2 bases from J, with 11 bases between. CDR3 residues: CSAGGGPGANVLTF. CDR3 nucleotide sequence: TGCAGTGCCGGAGGGGGGCCTGGGGCCAACGTCCTGACTTTC.